This T cell receptor (beta chain) was retrieved from a study of T cells after yellow fever vaccination. Study results and caveats: Some clonotypes were seen in both the CD4 and the CD8 compartments. These made up a small share and likely arose from convergent recombination. Contamination by abundant bulk-population clonotypes could be present in FACS-sorted repertoires.

Per germline, CDR1 MGHRA and CDR2 YSYEKL. The CDR3 length is 16 residues. V was pared by 1 base and J by 3 bases, with 6 bases of the junction left unmatched. A few counts support this clonotype. Its antigen is undetermined. Template switching by 5'RACE produced TCR cDNA, adding a universal primer site and UMIs. TCRdb reprocessed the 5' RACE reads via MiXCR and lists one record per CDR3 protein. In the table there are some 220,000 distinct CDR3 sequences, 3.2% of which are singletons. The rearrangement joins TRBV4-1 to TRBJ2-1, with 7 bases fitting TRBD2. Sequencing used CD4+ T cells sorted from PBMCs, obtained 10 days after the yellow fever booster vaccination. This TCR was sampled from a man between 18 and 35 years old who received the YFV17D yellow fever vaccine. The CDR3 DNA is TGCGCCAGCAGCCAAGGCGGGAGTAAACGCTACAATGAGCAGTTCTTC. This codes for CASSQGGSKRYNEQFF.